This T cell receptor (beta chain) was identified during a study of cytomegalovirus exposure and HLA in healthy donors. Primers included in the PCR were 60 Vbeta and 13 Jbeta primers. Assay used: immunoSEQ multiplex PCR; TCRdb lists only in-frame clones, some missing. The table for this sample gives about 200,000 clones. Donors consisted of healthy bone marrow donors. Trimming left V 5 bases short and J 3 bases short, with 3 bases between. This CDR3 is built from 11 residues. The germline V gene has CDR1 MNHNS and CDR2 SASEGT. The receptor was derived from a boy aged 5 to 17 in good health and CMV-seronegative. Sequencing used PBMCs. The chain has TRBV6-1 and TRBJ2-3, with unresolved D. This CDR3 reads CASSRTDTQYF. The CDR3 nucleotides read TGTGCCAGCAGTCGGACAGATACGCAGTATTTT.